This T cell receptor (beta chain) was found in a study of human T cells and chemical hapten exposure (dated by TCRdb to the early 2020s). A note on the overall study: The libraries were sequenced as a pool, and the TCR yield per sample differed mostly because of small variations in library volumes within the pool. In alopecia patients, the study followed how the peripheral blood TCR repertoire changed in vivo over primary and secondary sensitization to diphenylcyclopropenone (DPC), a hapten. Both TCR alpha and TCR beta chains were sequenced from each blood RNA sample. Summary of the overall study and its limitations: Repeated subsampling changed both the strength of the expansion versus patch-test correlation and the threshold at which the correlation became significant. No change with DPC sensitization was found in the number of TCRs above 1 in 1000 frequency, and no evidence of global repertoire structure alterations was found.

Unfractionated whole blood was collected in Tempus Blood RNA tubes, and total RNA was extracted from that blood. As TCR sequencing controls, a handful of healthy volunteers were used, with blood taken at day 0, 2 weeks and 6 weeks. There are many counts of this clonotype. Which antigen it targets is not known. Base qualities are not provided; no much larger clone lies one nucleotide away. The method was 5' RACE. The instrument given in TCRdb is Illumina MiSeq. During library preparation, unique molecular identifiers were attached to individual cDNA molecules so that TCRs could be counted in a quantitative, reproducible way. In the paper's pipeline: Samples had a median of about 90,000 TCRs, with a range from roughly 23,224 to 700,000. V, J and CDR3 annotation of the TCR reads was performed with the Decombinator software suite. Every sample was subsampled to the same number of TCRs (28,000) for the PS versus PT1 abundance plots. TCRs were defined as expanded if absent before sensitization and observed at least eight times at the 2-week time point. The public reads were run again by TCRdb, first through fastp at Q25 and then through MiXCR, and only productive beta chains were kept. Rows matching on CDR3 protein sequence are summarized as one entry with the most common DNA and genes. TCRdb, rather than the study authors, made the V and J calls. Present in this sample are approximately 140,000 distinct CDR3 sequences, about 4.3% of which were seen just once. Roughly 1.4% of the sample goes to the ten largest clones.

The receptor was isolated from a female donor in good health.

The nucleotide sequence reads as follows: TGTGCCAGCGGCCCGGCCAGGACGGCCGACACAGATACGCAGTATTTT. It encodes CASGPARTADTDTQYF. The V and J genes are TRBV3-1 and TRBJ2-3; the D gene remains uncertain. Including cysteine and phenylalanine, the CDR3 has 16 amino acids. Of the read, only the CDR3 DNA is kept; its 48 bases are in frame from base 1. At the junction V is shortened by 8 bases and J by 2 bases, with 20 bases in between. Based on the germline V gene (reference sequence), the CDR1 and CDR2 sequences are LGHDT and YNNKEL.